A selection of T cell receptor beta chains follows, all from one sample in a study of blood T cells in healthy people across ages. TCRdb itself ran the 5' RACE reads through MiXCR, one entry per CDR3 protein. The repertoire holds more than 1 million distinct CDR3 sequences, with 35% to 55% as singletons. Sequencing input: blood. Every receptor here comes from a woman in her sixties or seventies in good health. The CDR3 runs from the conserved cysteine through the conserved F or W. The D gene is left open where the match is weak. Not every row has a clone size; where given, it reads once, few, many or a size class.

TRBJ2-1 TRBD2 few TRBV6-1 CASPTSGSNEQFF TGTGCCAGCCCGACTAGCGGGAGTAATGAGCAGTTCTTC
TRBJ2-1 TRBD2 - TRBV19 CASSIPPHQFLAVPTNEQFF TGTGCCAGTAGTATCCCTCCCCACCAATTCCTAGCGGTCCCTACAAATGAGCAGTTCTTC
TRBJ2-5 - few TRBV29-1 CSGGSHQETQYF TGCAGCGGGGGCAGTCACCAAGAGACCCAGTACTTC
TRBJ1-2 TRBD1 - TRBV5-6 CASSPVGQAFYGYTF TGTGCCAGCAGCCCGGTGGGACAGGCCTTCTATGGCTACACCTTC
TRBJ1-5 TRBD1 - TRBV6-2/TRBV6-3 CASSYSGTGASDNQPQHF TGTGCCAGCAGTTATTCCGGGACAGGGGCCTCCGACAATCAGCCCCAGCATTTT
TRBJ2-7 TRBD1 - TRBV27 CASSLYGTGTSYEQYF TGTGCCAGCAGTTTATATGGGACAGGGACTTCCTACGAGCAGTACTTC
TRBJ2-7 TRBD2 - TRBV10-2 CASTSGGSPYEQYF TGCGCCAGCACCAGTGGCGGGAGCCCCTACGAGCAGTACTTC
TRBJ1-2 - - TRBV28 CVSSGRRALKNYGYTF TGTGTCAGCAGCGGGAGGAGGGCGCTAAAAAACTATGGCTACACCTTC
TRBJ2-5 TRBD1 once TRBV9 CASSDRDRIWETQYF TGTGCCAGCAGCGACCGGGACAGAATATGGGAGACCCAGTACTTC
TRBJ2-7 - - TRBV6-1 CASSELTGRSDYEQYF TGTGCCAGCAGTGAACTCACAGGGAGGTCGGACTACGAGCAGTACTTC
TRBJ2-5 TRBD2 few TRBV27 CASSPSGLWSEQYF TGTGCCAGCAGCCCTAGCGGATTGTGGTCGGAGCAGTACTTC
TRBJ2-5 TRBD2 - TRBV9 CASSVGTRALQETQYF TGTGCCAGCAGCGTAGGGACTAGAGCCCTCCAAGAGACCCAGTACTTC
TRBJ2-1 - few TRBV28 CASRPGGDSYNEQFF TGTGCCAGCAGACCGGGCGGGGACAGCTACAATGAGCAGTTCTTC
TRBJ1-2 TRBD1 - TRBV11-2 CASSLGQGLKVDGYTF TGTGCCAGCAGCCTAGGACAGGGGTTGAAAGTGGATGGCTACACCTTC
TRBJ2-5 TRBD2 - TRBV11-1 CASSLGLAGVSETQYF TGTGCCAGCAGCCTGGGACTAGCGGGAGTTTCAGAGACCCAGTACTTC
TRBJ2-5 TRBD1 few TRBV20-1 CSVSTGRVETQYF TGCAGTGTCTCGACAGGGCGTGTGGAGACCCAGTACTTC
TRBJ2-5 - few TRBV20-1 CSVKRSGETQYF TGCAGTGTTAAGCGGTCCGGAGAGACCCAGTACTTC
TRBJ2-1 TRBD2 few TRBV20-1 CSARALTGTSGSYNEQFF TGCAGTGCTAGAGCCCTAACCGGGACTAGCGGTTCCTACAATGAGCAGTTCTTC
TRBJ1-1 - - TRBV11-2 CASSLDPGWGTEAFF TGTGCCAGCAGCTTGGACCCTGGGTGGGGGACTGAAGCTTTCTTT
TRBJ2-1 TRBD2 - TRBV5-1 CASRSTGTSADEQFF TGCGCCAGCAGATCAACCGGGACTAGCGCGGATGAGCAGTTCTTC
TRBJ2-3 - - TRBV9 CASSVVSGDTQYF TGTGCCAGCAGCGTAGTATCGGGGGATACGCAGTATTTT
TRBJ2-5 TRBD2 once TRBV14 CASSQYTSGTYQETQYF TGTGCCAGCAGCCAATATACTAGCGGGACGTACCAAGAGACCCAGTACTTC
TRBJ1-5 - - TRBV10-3 CAISESPGNQPQHF TGTGCCATCAGTGAGTCGCCAGGGAATCAGCCCCAGCATTTT
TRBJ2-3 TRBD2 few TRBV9 CASSVPMGEGRDTQYF TGTGCCAGCAGCGTTCCAATGGGGGAGGGCCGAGATACGCAGTATTTT
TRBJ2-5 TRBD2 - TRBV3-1 CASSPTPGGGETQYF TGTGCCAGCAGCCCAACCCCTGGCGGGGGAGAGACCCAGTACTTC
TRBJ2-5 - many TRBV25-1 CASSEGTQYF TGTGCCAGCAGTGAGGGGACCCAGTACTTC
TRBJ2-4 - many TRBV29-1 CSVYIAKNIQYF TGCAGCGTTTACATAGCCAAAAACATTCAGTACTTC